Listed below are T cell receptor beta chains from one sample, sequenced in a study of cytomegalovirus exposure and HLA in healthy donors. The method was immunoSEQ multiplex PCR; TCRdb's version includes in-frame clones alone and lacks a portion of them. The data hold 100,000 to 150,000 clones, with around 80% observed a single time. The sample consisted of PBMCs. The receptor set was obtained from a female donor in good health and CMV-seronegative. CDR3s include the opening cysteine and the closing phenylalanine or tryptophan. The order of the fields is J gene, V gene, clone size, D gene, CDR3 DNA, CDR3 protein. The D gene is left open where the match is weak. Not all rows give a size; the values are once, few, many and, for expanded clones, a class.

TRBJ1-5 | TRBV6-1 | - | - | TGTGCCAGCAGTACCCCGGTGGACTTCAATCAGCCCCAGCATTTT | CASSTPVDFNQPQHF
TRBJ2-7 | TRBV7-8 | - | - | TGTGCCAGCAGCCCGAGGGTTCACTTACTCTACGAGCAGTACTTC | CASSPRVHLLYEQYF
TRBJ2-1 | TRBV6-6 | - | - | TGTGCCAGCAGTCCAACAGGCCATGGTGAGCAGTTCTTC | CASSPTGHGEQFF
TRBJ2-5 | TRBV5-1 | - | TRBD2 | TGCGCCAGCAGCTTGGACAATAGCGGGGGGGGTAGGACCCAGTACTTC | CASSLDNSGGGRTQYF
TRBJ2-3 | TRBV10-1 | - | TRBD2 | TGCGCCAGCAGTGAGATGTTCGGGAGGGGAGAGGATACGCAGTATTTT | CASSEMFGRGEDTQYF
TRBJ2-7 | TRBV12-5 | few | - | TGTGCTAGTGCCGGGTATAATCCCTACGAGCAGTACTTC | CASAGYNPYEQYF
TRBJ2-7 | TRBV7-8 | - | TRBD1 | TGTGCCAGCACCGACAGGGTTCCCTACGAGCAGTACTTC | CASTDRVPYEQYF
TRBJ1-1 | TRBV5-5 | - | - | TGTGCCAGCAGCTTGTCAGGGGACACTGAAGCTTTCTTT | CASSLSGDTEAFF
TRBJ2-1 | TRBV18 | few | - | TGTGCCAGCTCACCGATTACCGGGACCTACAATGAGCAGTTCTTC | CASSPITGTYNEQFF
TRBJ2-6 | TRBV28 | - | - | TGTGCCAGCAGTCCAACAGGGTCAGGGGCCAACGTCCTGACTTTC | CASSPTGSGANVLTF
TRBJ1-1 | TRBV7-8 | - | - | TGTGCCAGCAAGCCCACCGGGACAAGAGGTACTGAAGCTTTCTTT | CASKPTGTRGTEAFF
TRBJ1-5 | TRBV7-9 | - | TRBD1 | TGTGCCAGCAGCCTAGGACAGGGGGATCAGCCCCAGCATTTT | CASSLGQGDQPQHF
TRBJ1-1 | TRBV27 | - | TRBD1 | TGTGCCAGCAGTTTAGGGGCAGGGGGGCTTTATGTCACTGAAGCTTTCTTT | CASSLGAGGLYVTEAFF
TRBJ1-1 | TRBV5-4 | - | - | TGTGCCAGCAGCCCGCAGATGAACACTGAAGCTTTCTTT | CASSPQMNTEAFF
TRBJ2-1 | TRBV18 | once | - | TGTGCCAGCTCACCCCGGGACTCCTGGCATGAGCAGTTCTTC | CASSPRDSWHEQFF
TRBJ2-1 | TRBV28 | - | - | TGTGCCAGCAGTTTCTCAGGGCGGCCCGCTTATGTTGAGGAGTTCTTC | CASSFSGRPAYVEEFF
TRBJ2-7 | TRBV6-1 | - | TRBD1 | TGTGCCAGCAGTGGGGGACAGAACACCTACGAGCAGTACTTC | CASSGGQNTYEQYF
TRBJ2-5 | TRBV6-5 | - | - | TGTGCCAGCAGTTACTCGAGCGGCACGGGTCAAGAGACCCAGTACTTC | CASSYSSGTGQETQYF
TRBJ2-7 | TRBV2 | - | TRBD1 | TGTGCCAGCAGTGCGACCCGGACAGGGTTCAATCGCGAGCAGTACTTC | CASSATRTGFNREQYF
TRBJ2-2 | TRBV6-5 | - | - | TGTGCCAGCAATCGGGGGTTTCCCGGGGAGCTGTTTTTT | CASNRGFPGELFF
TRBJ1-2 | TRBV28 | - | - | TGTGCCAGCAGTTTATCTCTGGGCTCTTACTATGGCTACACCTTC | CASSLSLGSYYGYTF
TRBJ2-7 | TRBV28 | - | - | TGTGCCAGCAGTTTCAGCGGAGGAGCCCCCTACGAGCAGTACTTC | CASSFSGGAPYEQYF
TRBJ2-7 | TRBV19 | - | - | TGTGCCAGTAGTATAGGAACTGGAGGCTACGAGCAGTACTTC | CASSIGTGGYEQYF
TRBJ2-7 | TRBV6-5 | few | - | TGTGCCAGCAGCGAAAACCGGTACGAGCAGTACTTC | CASSENRYEQYF
TRBJ2-6 | TRBV5-1 | - | TRBD1 | TGCGCCAGCAGCCTACGTCTGCAGGGGGCTTCGGGGGCCAACGTCCTGACTTTC | CASSLRLQGASGANVLTF
TRBJ2-7 | TRBV14 | few | - | TGTGCCAGCAGCCCCGACTCCGTCTACGAGCAGTACTTC | CASSPDSVYEQYF
TRBJ1-1 | TRBV4-1 | - | - | TGCGCCAGCAGCCAACCGGGGGCTGAAGCTTTCTTT | CASSQPGAEAFF
TRBJ2-1 | TRBV6-1 | - | - | TGTGCCAGCAGTGACCGACTGGGTCTCCGCGTATACGATGAGCAGTTCTTC | CASSDRLGLRVYDEQFF
TRBJ2-1 | TRBV5-1 | - | - | TGCGCCAGCAGCTCTGGACTATACTACAATGAGCAGTTCTTC | CASSSGLYYNEQFF
TRBJ2-1 | TRBV7-2 | - | TRBD2 | TGTGCCAGCAGCGACGGGAGGATTTACAATGAGCAGTTCTTC | CASSDGRIYNEQFF
TRBJ2-7 | TRBV10-2 | - | - | TGCGCCAGCAGTGACGGGGGAGCAGAGGAGCAGTACTTC | CASSDGGAEEQYF
TRBJ2-3 | TRBV28 | - | TRBD2 | TGTGCCAGCAGTGCCCCGCTGGTACTCAGCGGGAGGGCCGCAGATACGCAGTATTTT | CASSAPLVLSGRAADTQYF
TRBJ2-2 | TRBV5-1 | - | - | TGCGCCAGCAGCCTGGCGGGTGTGGTGGGCACCGGGGAGCTGTTTTTT | CASSLAGVVGTGELFF
TRBJ1-4 | TRBV28 | - | TRBD1 | TGTGCCAGCAGTCCTCATAGACAGGGAGGTTCTAATGAAAAACTGTTTTTT | CASSPHRQGGSNEKLFF
TRBJ2-5 | TRBV7-2 | - | - | TGTGCCAGCAGCTCGCCGGACCAAGAGACCCAGTACTTC | CASSSPDQETQYF
TRBJ1-3 | TRBV10-3 | - | - | TGTGCCATCAGTCCAACAGGGACGGGTGGAAACACCATATATTTT | CAISPTGTGGNTIYF
TRBJ1-1 | TRBV10-3 | - | TRBD1 | TGTGCCATCAGTCTCAAAGGGACAGGGGGCTCTGAAGCTTTCTTT | CAISLKGTGGSEAFF
TRBJ1-2 | TRBV28 | - | - | TGTGCCAGCAGTCCCGACGCGGGGGATGGCTACACCTTC | CASSPDAGDGYTF
TRBJ2-1 | TRBV7-3 | - | - | TGTGCCAGCAGGAAAGCGGGCTCCTACAATGAGCAGTTCTTC | CASRKAGSYNEQFF
TRBJ2-3 | TRBV5-1 | - | TRBD2 | TGCGCCAGCAGCTTACTAGCGGGGATCCCTAGCACAGATACGCAGTATTTT | CASSLLAGIPSTDTQYF
TRBJ1-5 | TRBV7-9 | - | - | TGTGCCAGCAGCTTGGAGACAGGCCTAAACCAGCATTTT | CASSLETGLNQHF
TRBJ1-6 | TRBV11-2 | - | - | TGTGCCAGCAGCTTAGATCTGACAGTCTATAATTCACCCCTCCACTTT | CASSLDLTVYNSPLHF
TRBJ2-1 | TRBV7-8 | - | TRBD2 | TGTGCCAGCAGCTTACGTGAGCGGGGGGGCCTTGGTGAGCAGTTCTTC | CASSLRERGGLGEQFF
TRBJ1-2 | TRBV19 | - | - | TGTGCCACCCGACAGTACGGCTACACCTTC | CATRQYGYTF
TRBJ2-1 | TRBV9 | - | - | TGTGCCAGCAGCGTCAGTCACAATGAGCAGTTCTTC | CASSVSHNEQFF
TRBJ2-2 | TRBV30 | - | TRBD1 | TGTGCCTGGAGGCGGACAGGGACCACCGGGGAGCTGTTTTTT | CAWRRTGTTGELFF
TRBJ1-1 | TRBV28 | - | TRBD1 | TGTGCCAGCAGTTTTGCCGACAGGGTTGGCACTGAAGCTTTCTTT | CASSFADRVGTEAFF
TRBJ1-2 | TRBV5-1 | - | - | TGCGCCAGCAGTCTCTCAGACAGGTTTGGTGGCTACACCTTC | CASSLSDRFGGYTF
TRBJ2-6 | TRBV5-1 | - | TRBD2 | TGCGCCAGCAGCTTGGGGCGACTAGCGGGTCTCTGGGCCAACGTCCTGACTTTC | CASSLGRLAGLWANVLTF
TRBJ2-2 | TRBV25-1 | - | - | TGTGCCAGCGGGGGGTTAGGGATCCTGAACACCGGGGAGCTGTTTTTT | CASGGLGILNTGELFF
TRBJ2-2 | TRBV9 | few | TRBD2 | TGTGCCAGCAGCCTACTAGCGGGGGATGTCGCGAACACCGGGGAGCTGTTTTTT | CASSLLAGDVANTGELFF
TRBJ1-1 | TRBV5-4 | - | - | TGTGCCAGCAGCTTGGATTTTACAGCGAACACTGAAGCTTTCTTT | CASSLDFTANTEAFF